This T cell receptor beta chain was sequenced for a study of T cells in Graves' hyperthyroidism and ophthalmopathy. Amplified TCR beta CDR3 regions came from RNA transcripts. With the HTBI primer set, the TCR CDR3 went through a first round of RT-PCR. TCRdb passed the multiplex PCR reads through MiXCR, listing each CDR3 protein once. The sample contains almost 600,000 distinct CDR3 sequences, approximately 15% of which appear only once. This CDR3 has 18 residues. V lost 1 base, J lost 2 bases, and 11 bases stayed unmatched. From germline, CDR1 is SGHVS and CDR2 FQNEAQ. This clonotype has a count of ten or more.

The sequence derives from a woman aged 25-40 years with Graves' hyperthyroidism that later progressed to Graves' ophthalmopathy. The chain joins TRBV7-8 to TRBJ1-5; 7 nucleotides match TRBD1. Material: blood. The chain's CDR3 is CASSLVAGDSLGNQPQHF. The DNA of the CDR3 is TGTGCCAGCAGCTTAGTTGCAGGGGACAGCCTAGGCAATCAGCCCCAGCATTTT.